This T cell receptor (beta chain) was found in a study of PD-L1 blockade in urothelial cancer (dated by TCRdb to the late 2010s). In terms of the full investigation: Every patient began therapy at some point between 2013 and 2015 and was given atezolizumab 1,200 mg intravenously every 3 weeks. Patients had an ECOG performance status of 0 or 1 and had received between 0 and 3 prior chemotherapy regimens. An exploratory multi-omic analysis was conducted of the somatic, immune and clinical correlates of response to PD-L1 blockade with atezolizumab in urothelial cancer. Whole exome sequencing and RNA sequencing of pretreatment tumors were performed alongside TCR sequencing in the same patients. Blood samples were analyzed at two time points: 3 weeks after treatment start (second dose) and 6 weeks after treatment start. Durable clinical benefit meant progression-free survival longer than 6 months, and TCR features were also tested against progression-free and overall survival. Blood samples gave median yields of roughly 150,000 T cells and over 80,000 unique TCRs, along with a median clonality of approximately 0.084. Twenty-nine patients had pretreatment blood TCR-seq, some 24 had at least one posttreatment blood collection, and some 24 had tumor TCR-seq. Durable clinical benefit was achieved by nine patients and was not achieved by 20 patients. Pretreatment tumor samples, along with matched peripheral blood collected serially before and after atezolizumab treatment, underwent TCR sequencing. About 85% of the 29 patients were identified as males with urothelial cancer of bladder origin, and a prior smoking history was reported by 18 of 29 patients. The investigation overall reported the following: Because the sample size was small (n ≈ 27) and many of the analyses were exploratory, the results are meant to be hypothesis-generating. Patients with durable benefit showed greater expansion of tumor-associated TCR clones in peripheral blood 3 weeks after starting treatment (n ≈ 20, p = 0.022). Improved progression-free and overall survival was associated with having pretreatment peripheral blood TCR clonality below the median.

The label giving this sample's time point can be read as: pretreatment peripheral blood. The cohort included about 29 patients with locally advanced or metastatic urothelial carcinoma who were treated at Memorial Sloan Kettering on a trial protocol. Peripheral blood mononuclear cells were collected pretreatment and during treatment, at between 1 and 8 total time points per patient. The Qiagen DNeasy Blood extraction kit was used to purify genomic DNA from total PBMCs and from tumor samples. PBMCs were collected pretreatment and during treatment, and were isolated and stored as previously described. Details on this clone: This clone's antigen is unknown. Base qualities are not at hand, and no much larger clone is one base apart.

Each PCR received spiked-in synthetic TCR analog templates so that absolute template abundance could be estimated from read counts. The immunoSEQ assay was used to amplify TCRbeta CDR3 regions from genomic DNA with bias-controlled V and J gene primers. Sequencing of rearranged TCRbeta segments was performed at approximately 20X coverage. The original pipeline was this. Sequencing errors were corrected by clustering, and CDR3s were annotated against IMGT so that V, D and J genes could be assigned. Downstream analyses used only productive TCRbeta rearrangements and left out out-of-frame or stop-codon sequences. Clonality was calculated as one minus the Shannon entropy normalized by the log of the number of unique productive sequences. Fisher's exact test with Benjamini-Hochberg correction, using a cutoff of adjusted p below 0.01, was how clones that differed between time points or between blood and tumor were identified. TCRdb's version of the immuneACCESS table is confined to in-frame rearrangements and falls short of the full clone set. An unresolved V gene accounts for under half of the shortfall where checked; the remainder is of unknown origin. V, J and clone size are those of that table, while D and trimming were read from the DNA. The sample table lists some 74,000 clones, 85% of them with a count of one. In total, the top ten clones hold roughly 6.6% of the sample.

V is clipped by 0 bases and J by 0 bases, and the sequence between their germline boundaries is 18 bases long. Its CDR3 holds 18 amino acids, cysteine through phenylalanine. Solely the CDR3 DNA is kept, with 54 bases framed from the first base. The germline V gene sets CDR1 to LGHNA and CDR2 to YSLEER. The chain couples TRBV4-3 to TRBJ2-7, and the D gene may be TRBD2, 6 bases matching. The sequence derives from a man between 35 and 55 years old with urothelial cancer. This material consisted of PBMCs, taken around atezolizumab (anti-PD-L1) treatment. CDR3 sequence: CASSQDAGGLLPSYEQYF. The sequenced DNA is TGCGCCAGCAGCCAAGATGCGGGCGGACTACTCCCCTCCTACGAGCAGTACTTC.